Listed here are 8 T cell receptor beta chains from one sample, sequenced in a study of glioma-infiltrating T cells after dendritic cell vaccination. Repertoires were generated with immunoSEQ multiplex PCR, while TCRdb's copy carries only in-frame clones and drops some. Seen here are around 92,000 clones, around 80% observed once, and the top ten hold roughly 5.3%. The sample's time point: after dendritic cell vaccination, including at tumor progression/relapse. Sequenced material: blood, taken after dendritic cell vaccination. The receptors were sampled from a human donor with glioblastoma.

The chain has TRBV29-1 and TRBJ1-2; 9 bases fit TRBD1. V trimming: 3 bases; J trimming: 6 bases; junction bases outside the gene matches: 11. From germline, CDR1 is SQVTM and CDR2 ANQGSEA. The CDR3 has 15 residues. CDR3 region: CSVDKTGGIRDGYTF. The CDR3 region has the DNA TGCAGCGTTGATAAAACAGGGGGCATTCGAGATGGCTACACCTTC.

The genes are TRBV5-4 and TRBJ2-7, with 7 bases that match TRBD2. J was trimmed by 4 bases and V by 1 base; bases with no gene match: 2. This CDR3 has 13 residues. Germline V gene data show CDR1 as SGHNT and CDR2 as YYREEE (reference sequence). The CDR3, as DNA: TGTGCCAGCAGCTTGCAGGGAGGGTACGAGCAGTACTTC. Residues: CASSLQGGYEQYF.

The chain links TRBV19 to TRBJ2-1; 9 nucleotides line up with TRBD2. V shed 3 bases, J shed 7 bases, and the junction held 7 bases outside the gene matches. The germline V gene has CDR1 LNHDA and CDR2 SQIVND (reference sequence). This CDR3 region has 15 residues. The CDR3 nucleotides read TGTGCCAGTAGTATTTTCCTAGCGGGAAGAAATGAGCAGTTCTTC. This gives the protein CASSIFLAGRNEQFF.

This clone appeared a single time. The rearrangement joins TRBV5-1 to TRBJ1-5; 8 bases match TRBD1. The CDR3 totals 15 residues. Germline assignment: CDR1 SGHRS and CDR2 YFSETQ. The V and J ends lost 0 bases and 1 base, in that order; junction bases with no gene match: 0. The chain's CDR3 is CASSLGTGSNQPQHF. Written as DNA, the CDR3 is TGCGCCAGCAGCTTGGGGACAGGGAGCAATCAGCCCCAGCATTTT. Full variable domain (remainder filled in from reference TRBV5-1 and TRBJ1-5): KAGVTQTPRYLIKTRGQQVTLSCSPISGHRSVSWYQQTPGQGLQFLFEYFSETQRNKGNFPGRFSGRQFSNSRSEMNVSTLELGDSALYLCASSLGTGSNQPQHFGDGTRLSIL.

The chain recombines TRBV6-1 with TRBJ1-5; D remains unclear. This CDR3 has 15 residues. Germline CDR1 MNHNS, CDR2 SASEGT. V dropped 2 bases and J dropped 1 base, with 9 bases sitting between them. The CDR3 sequence is CASSEYAGSNQPQHF. The CDR3 DNA reads TGTGCCAGCAGTGAATATGCGGGAAGCAATCAGCCCCAGCATTTT.

The chain is built from TRBV23-1 and TRBJ1-2; 8 bases map to TRBD1. TRBV23-1 is marked as an open reading frame, function uncertain. The CDR3 runs to 16 residues. The ends lost 10 bases at V and 7 bases at J; junction bases unmatched: 20. DNA of the CDR3: TGCGCCATTGGACAGGGTGCTCTTCTGGGGCCCTTTGGCTACACCTTC. Translating gives CAIGQGALLGPFGYTF.

The chain recombines TRBV5-1 with TRBJ2-1; maybe TRBD2 (6 bases). The CDR3 totals 15 residues. Germline CDR1 SGHRS, CDR2 YFSETQ. V was trimmed by 2 bases and J by 0 bases, leaving 9 bases between them. CDR3 coding DNA: TGCGCCAGCAGCTTTAGCGGATTCTCCTACAATGAGCAGTTCTTC. This encodes CASSFSGFSYNEQFF.

V gene TRBV4-1 combines with J gene TRBJ2-3; the match to TRBD2 covers 9 bases. CDR1 and CDR2 from the germline V gene are MGHRA and YSYEKL. This CDR3 has 16 amino acids. Trimming removed 0 bases from V and 3 bases from J; junction bases left unmatched: 4. Here the CDR3 reads CASSQERLAGTDTQYF. The CDR3, as DNA: TGCGCCAGCAGCCAAGAACGGCTAGCGGGGACAGATACGCAGTATTTT.